Listed below are T cell receptor beta chains from one sample, sequenced in a study of esophageal squamous cell carcinoma under preoperative chemotherapy. TCRdb recomputed calls from the PCR reads with MiXCR, one row per CDR3 protein. Among under 13,000 distinct CDR3 sequences listed, over 55% were seen once. This material was acquired from a patient given preoperative chemotherapy. The origin of the receptors is a human donor with esophageal squamous cell carcinoma. The donor label of this sample is uncertain. CDR3s include the opening cysteine and the closing phenylalanine or tryptophan. Clone size is shown for a subset of rows, as once, few, many or a class of expanded clone.

clone_size	cdr3_length	v_call	j_call	cdr3_aa
-	14	TRBV6-2/TRBV6-3	-	CASSYGTSSYEQYF
-	14	TRBV12-3/TRBV12-4	TRBJ1-4	CASSFGTGGKKLFF
-	13	TRBV7-8	TRBJ2-3	CASSLAAKDTQYF
medium-sized	13	TRBV6-1	TRBJ1-4	CASSERDNEKLFF
-	15	TRBV10-2	-	CAATLGGRDQETQYF
-	15	TRBV7-2	-	CASSFDRSSYNEQYF
once	14	TRBV6-1	TRBJ2-3	CARRGARSKETQYF
-	13	TRBV6-1	-	CASSEGGRYEQYF
-	15	TRBV28	TRBJ2-3	CASSVGSMGKDTQYF
-	15	TRBV6-1	TRBJ2-1	CASSESWRVAETQFF
-	13	TRBV27	-	CASRRQGPYEQFF
medium-sized	14	TRBV12-3/TRBV12-4	-	CASSLDRGVYEQYF
many	15	TRBV6-1	TRBJ1-5	CASSERWQGNQPQHF
-	15	TRBV9	-	CASSVETSGSGTQYF
-	16	TRBV7-2	TRBJ2-1	CASSYRLAGAYNEQFF
once	13	TRBV6-5	TRBJ2-1	CASSYTALNEQFF
few	13	TRBV6-1	TRBJ2-3	CATRDSSTDTQYF
-	16	TRBV6-2/TRBV6-3	TRBJ2-1	CASSPQGGVNWGEQFF
-	16	TRBV6-4	TRBJ2-3	CASSDSGLSAKNMQYF
-	18	TRBV6-1	TRBJ2-3	CASSEAPGGSGAPDTQYF
-	15	TRBV12-3/TRBV12-4	TRBJ2-5	CARSRRAGAQETQYF
-	13	TRBV7-7	TRBJ2-2	CASSPSGTGELFF
few	13	TRBV7-6	TRBJ2-2	CASSAGQTGELFF
-	15	TRBV7-2	TRBJ2-1	CASSLHRGRSSEQFF
-	15	TRBV6-5	TRBJ2-5	CASSYLGAAQETQYF
-	12	TRBV12-3/TRBV12-4	-	CASSPRGDEQYF
-	16	TRBV6-4	TRBJ2-3	CASSDSGGSAKDIQYF
-	12	TRBV28	TRBJ2-1	CASRLAGGTQFF
-	14	TRBV7-8	-	CASSPLAGEETQYF
-	14	TRBV6-1	TRBJ1-5	CASKNLGSNQPQHF
-	13	TRBV6-1	TRBJ2-4	CASSEQRKGEQYF
medium-sized	13	TRBV6-5	TRBJ1-1	CASRYRGNTEAFF
-	13	TRBV12-3/TRBV12-4	-	CASSLTTKETQFF
-	12	TRBV6-1	TRBJ2-1	CAGCTGYGELFF
-	16	TRBV11-3	TRBJ2-2	CASSLAGNSNTGELFF